These T cell receptor beta chains were read from a single sample in a study of vaccination and CD4 T cells after COVID-19. Which antigens these TCRs recognize remains unknown. Via MiXCR, TCRdb re-called the PCR reads, giving one row per CDR3 protein. The table includes some 18,000 distinct CDR3 sequences, about 61% detected once. Sequencing was performed on CD4+ T cells from blood, cultured in vitro. These receptors were obtained from a human donor who had recovered from COVID-19. Both conserved end residues are part of each CDR3. A D gene is named only where the DNA matches it firmly. Only part of the rows carry a size: once, few, many, or a class if the clone is expanded.

abundance	d_gene	j_gene	v_gene	CDR3aa	CDR3nt
-	TRBD2	TRBJ2-5	TRBV6-2/TRBV6-3	CASSYSSGALQETQYF	TGTGCCAGCAGTTACTCTAGCGGGGCCCTCCAAGAGACCCAGTACTTC
-	TRBD1	TRBJ1-2	TRBV14	CASSQGTGPYGYTF	TGTGCCAGCAGCCAAGGGACAGGGCCCTATGGCTACACCTTC
-	-	TRBJ1-1	TRBV7-2	CASSLISEAFF	TGTGCCAGCAGCTTAATATCTGAAGCTTTCTTT
-	TRBD1	TRBJ1-5	TRBV6-1	CASSALRQGIDQPQHF	TGTGCCAGCAGTGCCCTGAGACAGGGGATCGATCAGCCCCAGCATTTT
few	TRBD1	TRBJ2-7	TRBV20-1	CSARGGQAHYEQYF	TGCAGTGCTAGGGGGGGACAGGCTCACTACGAGCAGTACTTC
-	-	TRBJ2-2	TRBV29-1	CSGGRTGELFF	TGCAGCGGCGGAAGGACCGGGGAGCTGTTTTTT
-	TRBD2	TRBJ2-1	TRBV20-1	CSGGSSYNEQFF	TGCAGTGGCGGGAGCTCCTACAATGAGCAGTTCTTC
few	-	TRBJ2-7	TRBV20-1	CSARDYATQGSEQYF	TGCAGTGCTAGAGATTACGCCACCCAGGGGTCCGAGCAGTACTTC
-	TRBD1	TRBJ2-7	TRBV27	CASSLYPDRGHPYYEQYF	TGTGCCAGCAGTTTATACCCTGACAGGGGGCACCCATACTACGAGCAGTACTTC
-	TRBD2	TRBJ2-1	TRBV12-3/TRBV12-4	CASSLSSTSGRASF	TGTGCCAGCAGTTTGAGCTCTACTAGCGGGAGGGCGTCCTTC
-	TRBD1	TRBJ2-7	TRBV7-2	CASSLTGTDPYEQYF	TGTGCCAGCAGCTTGACTGGGACAGACCCCTACGAGCAGTACTTC
-	-	TRBJ1-1	TRBV28	CASSRGTEAFF	TGTGCCAGCAGTAGGGGCACTGAAGCTTTCTTT
-	TRBD2	TRBJ2-3	TRBV11-2	CASSKTSGGSVTTQYF	TGTGCCAGCAGCAAAACTAGCGGGGGGTCAGTTACTACGCAGTATTTT
-	TRBD2	TRBJ2-3	TRBV20-1	CSARPSGSTTDTQYF	TGCAGTGCTAGACCTAGCGGGAGCACGACAGATACGCAGTATTTT